Detailed here is one T cell receptor beta chain. No antigen is known for it. The data were obtained in a study of cytomegalovirus exposure and HLA in healthy donors. Study-wide points: In a later analysis, TCR beta V- and J-gene trimming was associated with a missense DCLRE1C variant. High sensitivity and specificity were reportedly achieved when the classifier diagnosed cytomegalovirus status. An analysis was carried out later, and it reportedly showed fewer N-insertions in an Asian-associated ancestry cluster than the 666-donor mean.

Both 60 Vbeta primers and 13 Jbeta primers went into the PCR. Clones were read by immunoSEQ multiplex PCR, and TCRdb kept only the in-frame ones, dropping some. The data show a few hundred thousand clones, approximately 80% seen once. J lost 6 bases, V lost 2 bases, and 7 bases had no gene match. Germline CDR1 is MGHRA and CDR2 is YSYEKL. The CDR3 spans 16 residues. Sample: PBMCs. The chain employs TRBV4-1 and TRBJ2-2, with 9 bases matching TRBD2. The TCR was taken from a woman aged 60-75 years in good health and CMV-seropositive. The CDR3 sequence is CASSQFSGRWSGELFF. The CDR3 DNA is TGCGCCAGCAGCCAATTTAGCGGGAGATGGTCCGGGGAGCTGTTTTTT.